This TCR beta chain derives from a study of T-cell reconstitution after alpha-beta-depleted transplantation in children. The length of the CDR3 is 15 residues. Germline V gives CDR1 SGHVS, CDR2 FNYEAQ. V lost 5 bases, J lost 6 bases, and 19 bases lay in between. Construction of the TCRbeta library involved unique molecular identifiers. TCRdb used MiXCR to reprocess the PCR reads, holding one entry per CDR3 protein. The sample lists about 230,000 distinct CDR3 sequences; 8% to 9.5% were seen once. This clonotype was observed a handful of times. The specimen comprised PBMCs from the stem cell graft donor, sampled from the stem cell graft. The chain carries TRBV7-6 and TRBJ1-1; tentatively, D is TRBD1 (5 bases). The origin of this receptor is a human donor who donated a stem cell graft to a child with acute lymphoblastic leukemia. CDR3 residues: CASSRGVGGVPEAFF. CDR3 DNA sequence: TGTGCCAGCAGCCGGGGGGTAGGCGGGGTCCCTGAAGCTTTCTTT.